This T cell receptor (beta chain) was sequenced for a study of shared clonotypes between healthy human individuals. Naive CD8 cells were CD45RO-negative, positively selected for CCR7, excluding terminally differentiated effector memory CD45RA+ cells. The donor population consisted of healthy HIV-negative adults with no recent acute infections or vaccinations. The CDR3 covers 19 residues. Germline loops: CDR1 MGHRA, CDR2 YSYEKL. Trimming cost V 0 bases and J 3 bases; bases outside gene matches: 15. Splitting of each subset's genomic DNA was done evenly across several immunoSEQ plates. Libraries were prepared by immunoSEQ multiplex PCR; TCRdb keeps only in-frame clonotypes and omits some of them. The sample has hundreds of thousands of clones, roughly 95% seen once.

The chain employs TRBV4-1 and TRBJ2-7, with 9 bases that match TRBD2. Sequencing input: naive CD8+ T cells sorted from blood. The source of this sequence is a woman in her 30s in good health. CDR3 in amino acids: CASSQESTPGTSRNYEQYF. In DNA form, the CDR3 reads TGCGCCAGCAGCCAAGAGTCCACCCCCGGGACTAGCAGAAACTACGAGCAGTACTTC.